These T cell receptor beta chains were read from a single sample in a study of cytomegalovirus exposure and HLA in healthy donors. Some clones are missing from TCRdb's copy, which holds only in-frame ones; the method was immunoSEQ multiplex PCR. The table shows around 94,000 clones, with around 60% occurring only once. Sequencing used PBMCs. The receptors were gathered from a human donor in good health. CDR3s include the opening cysteine and the closing phenylalanine or tryptophan. A D gene is named only where the DNA matches it firmly. Clone size appears in some rows only: once, few, many, or a class for an expanded clone.

J: TRBJ2-1
V: TRBV10-3
D: .
size: .
DNA: TGTGCCAGCCAGCCGGGACTGCCGTACAATGAGCAGTTCTTC
CDR3: CASQPGLPYNEQFF

J: TRBJ2-2
V: TRBV29-1
D: TRBD1
size: .
DNA: TGCAGCGGGAAACGGGACAGCCTCACCGGGGAGCTGTTTTTT
CDR3: CSGKRDSLTGELFF

J: TRBJ2-7
V: TRBV11-2
D: .
size: .
DNA: TGTGCCAGCAGCTTAGTTCGGGCCTACGAGCAGTACTTC
CDR3: CASSLVRAYEQYF

J: TRBJ2-1
V: TRBV7-8
D: .
size: .
DNA: TGTGCCAGCAGCTTAGGAGGTCGAGTCCTCAATGAGCAGTTCTTC
CDR3: CASSLGGRVLNEQFF

J: TRBJ2-3
V: TRBV6-5
D: TRBD2
size: .
DNA: TGTGCCAGCACCATTTCCGGGGGGGATACGCAGTATTTT
CDR3: CASTISGGDTQYF

J: TRBJ1-2
V: TRBV6-1
D: .
size: once
DNA: TGTGCCAGCAGTGAGGAGGGCCTCTATGGCTACACCTTC
CDR3: CASSEEGLYGYTF

J: TRBJ2-1
V: TRBV9
D: TRBD2
size: .
DNA: TGTGCCAGCCGACTAGCGGGAGACAATGAGCAGTTCTTC
CDR3: CASRLAGDNEQFF

J: TRBJ1-6
V: TRBV27
D: .
size: .
DNA: TGTGCCAGCAGTTTATTCTCGACGGGGGGTTCACCCCTCCACTTT
CDR3: CASSLFSTGGSPLHF

J: TRBJ2-7
V: TRBV18
D: TRBD1
size: few
DNA: TGTGCCAGCTCACCCGGGGACAGGGGCTACGAGCAGTACTTC
CDR3: CASSPGDRGYEQYF

J: TRBJ2-1
V: TRBV12-5
D: TRBD2
size: .
DNA: TGTGCTAGTGGTACAGGGACTAGCGTCTACAATGAGCAGTTCTTC
CDR3: CASGTGTSVYNEQFF

J: TRBJ2-5
V: TRBV7-2
D: .
size: once
DNA: TGTGCCAGTGGAGGGGTGTACCAAGAGACCCAGTACTTC
CDR3: CASGGVYQETQYF

J: TRBJ2-7
V: TRBV5-1
D: TRBD2
size: .
DNA: TGCGCCAGCAGCTTTAGCGGGAACTACGAGCAGTACTTC
CDR3: CASSFSGNYEQYF

J: TRBJ2-1
V: TRBV2
D: TRBD2
size: once
DNA: TGTGCCAGCAGTGAAAGCCCCTATAGCGGGAGAGGACGGGAGCAGTTCTTC
CDR3: CASSESPYSGRGREQFF

J: TRBJ2-7
V: TRBV5-1
D: TRBD2
size: .
DNA: TGCGCCAGCAGCGGGGGGGGGATCCTCGAGCAGTACTTC
CDR3: CASSGGGILEQYF

J: TRBJ2-7
V: TRBV28
D: TRBD2
size: few
DNA: TGTGCCAGCAGTTCTCCCCTCACTAGCGGGAGTCGTTCCTACGAGCAGTACTTC
CDR3: CASSSPLTSGSRSYEQYF

J: TRBJ2-7
V: TRBV28
D: TRBD1
size: .
DNA: TGTGCCAGCAGCTTGGGACAGGGGGCATCCTACGAGCAGTACTTC
CDR3: CASSLGQGASYEQYF

J: TRBJ2-5
V: TRBV29-1
D: TRBD1
size: .
DNA: TGCAGCGTTGCGGGCAGGGGGCGAGAAGAGACCCAGTACTTC
CDR3: CSVAGRGREETQYF

J: TRBJ2-7
V: TRBV11-1
D: .
size: .
DNA: TGTGCCAGCAGCTTATTATTGTCCTACGAGCAGTACTTC
CDR3: CASSLLLSYEQYF